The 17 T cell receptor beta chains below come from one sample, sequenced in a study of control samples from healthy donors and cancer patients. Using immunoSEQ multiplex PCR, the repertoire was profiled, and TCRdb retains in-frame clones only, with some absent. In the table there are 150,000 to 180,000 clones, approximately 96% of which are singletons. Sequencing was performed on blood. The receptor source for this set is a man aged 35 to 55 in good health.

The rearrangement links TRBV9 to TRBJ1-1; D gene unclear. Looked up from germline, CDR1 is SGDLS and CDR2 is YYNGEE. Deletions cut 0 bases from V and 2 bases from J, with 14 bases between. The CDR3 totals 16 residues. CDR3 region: CASSVDSVSFNTEAFF. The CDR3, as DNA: TGTGCCAGCAGCGTAGATTCGGTCAGTTTCAACACTGAAGCTTTCTTT.

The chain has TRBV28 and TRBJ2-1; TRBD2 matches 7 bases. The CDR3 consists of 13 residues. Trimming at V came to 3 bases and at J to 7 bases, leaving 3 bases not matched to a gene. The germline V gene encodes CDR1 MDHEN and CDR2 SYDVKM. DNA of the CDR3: TGTGCCAGCAGTTTGGGGGGAGGGAATGAGCAGTTCTTC. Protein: CASSLGGGNEQFF. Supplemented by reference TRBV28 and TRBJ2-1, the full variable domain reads DVKVTQSSRYLVKRTGEKVFLECVQDMDHENMFWYRQDPGLGLRLIYFSYDVKMKEKGDIPEGYSVSREKKERFSLILESASTNQTSMYLCASSLGGGNEQFFGPGTRLTVL.

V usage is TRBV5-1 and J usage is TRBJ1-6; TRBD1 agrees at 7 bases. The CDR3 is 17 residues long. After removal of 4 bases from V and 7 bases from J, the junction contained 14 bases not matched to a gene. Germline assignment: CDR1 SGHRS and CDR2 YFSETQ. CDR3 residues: CASSPRHRGEGNSPLHF. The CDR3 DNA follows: TGCGCCAGCAGCCCACGACACAGGGGAGAGGGCAATTCACCCCTCCACTTT.

CDR3 nucleotides: TGCGCCAGTAACATACCAGGCACAGATACGCAGTATTTT. As protein: CASNIPGTDTQYF. V and J are TRBV5-1 and TRBJ2-3; no clear D. Trimming removed 8 bases at V and 1 base at J, with 11 bases between. Germline V gives CDR1 SGHRS, CDR2 YFSETQ. This CDR3 has 13 residues.

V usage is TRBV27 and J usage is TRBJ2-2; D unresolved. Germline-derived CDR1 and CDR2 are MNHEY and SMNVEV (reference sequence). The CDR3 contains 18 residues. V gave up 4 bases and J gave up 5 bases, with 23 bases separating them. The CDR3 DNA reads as TGTGCCAGCAGTTCGCTATGGCCGCCTTCGGGTTGGACCGGGGAGCTGTTTTTT. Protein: CASSSLWPPSGWTGELFF.

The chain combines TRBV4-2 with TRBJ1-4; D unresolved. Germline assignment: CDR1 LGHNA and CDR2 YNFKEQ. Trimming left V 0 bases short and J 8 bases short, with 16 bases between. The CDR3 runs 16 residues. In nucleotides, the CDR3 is TGTGCCAGCAGCCAAGATTTGAGGGTGGATCGGGAAAAACTGTTTTTT. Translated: CASSQDLRVDREKLFF.

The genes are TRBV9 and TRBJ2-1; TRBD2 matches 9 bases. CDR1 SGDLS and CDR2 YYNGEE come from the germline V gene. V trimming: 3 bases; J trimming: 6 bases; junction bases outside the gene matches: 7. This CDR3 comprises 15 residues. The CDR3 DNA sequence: TGTGCCAGCAGCGGCGCTAGCGGGGTGACCAATGAGCAGTTCTTC. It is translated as CASSGASGVTNEQFF.

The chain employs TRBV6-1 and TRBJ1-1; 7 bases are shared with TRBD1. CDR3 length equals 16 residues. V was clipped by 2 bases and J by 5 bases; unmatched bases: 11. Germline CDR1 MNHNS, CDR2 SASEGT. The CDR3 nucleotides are TGTGCCAGCAGTGAACCGGGGAGGGGGCGTGAGACTGAAGCTTTCTTT. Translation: CASSEPGRGRETEAFF.

The CDR3: CASSQAGQGDSPLHF. CDR3 DNA sequence: TGCGCCAGCAGCCAAGCGGGACAGGGCGATTCACCCCTCCACTTT. The genes are TRBV4-3 and TRBJ1-6; 9 bases fit TRBD1. Losses at the gene ends were 1 base for V and 8 bases for J; bases not matched to a gene: 3. This CDR3 spans 15 amino acids. The germline V gene encodes CDR1 LGHNA and CDR2 YSLEER.

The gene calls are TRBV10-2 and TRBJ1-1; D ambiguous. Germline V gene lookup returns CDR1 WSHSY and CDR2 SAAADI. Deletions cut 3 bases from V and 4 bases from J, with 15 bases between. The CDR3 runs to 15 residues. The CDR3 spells CASSEGTASGTEAFF. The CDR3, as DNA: TGCGCCAGCAGTGAAGGTACGGCCTCGGGCACTGAAGCTTTCTTT.

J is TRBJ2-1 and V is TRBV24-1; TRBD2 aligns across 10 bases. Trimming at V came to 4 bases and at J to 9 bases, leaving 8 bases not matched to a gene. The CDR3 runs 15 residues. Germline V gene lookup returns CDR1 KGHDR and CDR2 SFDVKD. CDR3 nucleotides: TGTGCCACCAGTGAACACGGGACTAGCGCTAGTGAGCAGTTCTTC. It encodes CATSEHGTSASEQFF.

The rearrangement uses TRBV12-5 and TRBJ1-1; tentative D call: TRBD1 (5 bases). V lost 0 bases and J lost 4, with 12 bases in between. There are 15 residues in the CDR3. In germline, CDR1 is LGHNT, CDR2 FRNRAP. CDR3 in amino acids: CASGLVLGDFTEAFF. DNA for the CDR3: TGTGCTAGTGGTTTGGTACTGGGGGATTTCACTGAAGCTTTCTTT.

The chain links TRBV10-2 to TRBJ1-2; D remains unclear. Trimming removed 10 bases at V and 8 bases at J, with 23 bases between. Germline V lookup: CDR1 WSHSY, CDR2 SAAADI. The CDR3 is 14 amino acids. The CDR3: CATRDSGYLDGYTF. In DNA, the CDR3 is TGCGCCACCCGCGACTCGGGATATTTGGACGGCTACACCTTC.

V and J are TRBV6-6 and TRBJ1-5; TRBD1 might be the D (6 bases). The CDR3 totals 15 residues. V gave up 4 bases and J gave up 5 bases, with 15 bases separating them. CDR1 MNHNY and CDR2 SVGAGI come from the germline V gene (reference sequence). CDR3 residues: CASSSGTRSYQPQHF. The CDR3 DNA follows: TGTGCCAGCAGTTCGGGGACAAGATCGTATCAGCCCCAGCATTTT.

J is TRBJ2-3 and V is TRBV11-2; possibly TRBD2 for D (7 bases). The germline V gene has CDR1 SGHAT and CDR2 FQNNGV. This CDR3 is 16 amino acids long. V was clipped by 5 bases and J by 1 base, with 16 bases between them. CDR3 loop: CASSLGWGGRTDTQYF. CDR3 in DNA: TGTGCCAGCAGCCTGGGATGGGGGGGGCGCACAGATACGCAGTATTTT.

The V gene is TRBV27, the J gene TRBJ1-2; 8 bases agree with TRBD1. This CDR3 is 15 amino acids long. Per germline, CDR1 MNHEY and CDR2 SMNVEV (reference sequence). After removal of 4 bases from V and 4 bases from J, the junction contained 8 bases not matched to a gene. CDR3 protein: CASSSLAGGLYGYTF. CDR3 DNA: TGTGCCAGCAGTTCCCTAGCAGGGGGCCTCTATGGCTACACCTTC.

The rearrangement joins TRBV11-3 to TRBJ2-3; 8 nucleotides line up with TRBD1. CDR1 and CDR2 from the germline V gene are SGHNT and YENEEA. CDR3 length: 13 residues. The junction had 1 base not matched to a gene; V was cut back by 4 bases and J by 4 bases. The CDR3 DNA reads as TGTGCCAGCAGCTACAGGGGGGCAGATACGCAGTATTTT. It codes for CASSYRGADTQYF.